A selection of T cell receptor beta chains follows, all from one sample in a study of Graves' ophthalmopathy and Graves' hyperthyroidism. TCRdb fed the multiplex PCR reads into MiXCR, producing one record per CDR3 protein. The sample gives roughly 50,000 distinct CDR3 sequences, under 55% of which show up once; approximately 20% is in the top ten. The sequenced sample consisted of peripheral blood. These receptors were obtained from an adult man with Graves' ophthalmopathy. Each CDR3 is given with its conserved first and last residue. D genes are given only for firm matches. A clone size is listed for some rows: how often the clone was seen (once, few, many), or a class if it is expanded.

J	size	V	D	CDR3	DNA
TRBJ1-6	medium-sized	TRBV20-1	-	CSALRQEYSPLHF	TGCAGTGCTTTGAGACAGGAATATTCACCCCTCCACTTT
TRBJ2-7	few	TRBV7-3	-	CASSFGETYEQYF	TGTGCCAGCAGCTTTGGCGAAACCTACGAGCAGTACTTC
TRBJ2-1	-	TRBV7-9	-	CASSFQGTGPMVQFF	TGTGCCAGCAGCTTTCAGGGGACGGGGCCGATGGTGCAGTTCTTC
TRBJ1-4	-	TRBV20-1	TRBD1	CSARWTGLNEKLFF	TGCAGTGCTAGGTGGACAGGACTTAATGAAAAACTGTTTTTT
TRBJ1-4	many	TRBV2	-	CASSAGVTNEKLFF	TGTGCCAGCAGTGCAGGGGTCACTAATGAAAAACTGTTTTTT
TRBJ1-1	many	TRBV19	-	CASFSRITEAFF	TGTGCCAGTTTTTCGCGTATAACTGAAGCTTTCTTT
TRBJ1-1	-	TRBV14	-	CASSQEAYTEAFF	TGTGCCAGCAGCCAAGAGGCTTACACTGAAGCTTTCTTT
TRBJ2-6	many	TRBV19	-	CASSPSFWSSGANVLTF	TGTGCCAGTAGCCCCTCTTTCTGGAGCTCTGGGGCCAACGTCCTGACTTTC
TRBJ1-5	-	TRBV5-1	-	CASSLYGAQPQHF	TGCGCCAGCAGCTTGTATGGGGCTCAGCCCCAGCATTTT
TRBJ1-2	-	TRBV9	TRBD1	CASSLTLTGGNYGYTF	TGTGCCAGCAGCTTAACCTTGACAGGGGGAAACTATGGCTACACCTTC
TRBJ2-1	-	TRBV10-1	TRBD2	CAMGTSVGEQFF	TGTGCCATGGGGACTAGCGTTGGTGAGCAGTTCTTC
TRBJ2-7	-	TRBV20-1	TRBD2	CSAGELAGVPISKQYF	TGCAGTGCTGGAGAACTAGCGGGAGTTCCGATCTCCAAGCAGTACTTC
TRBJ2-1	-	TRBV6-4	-	CASSVLLGRVDEQFF	TGTGCCAGCAGTGTGCTCCTGGGCAGGGTGGATGAGCAGTTCTTC
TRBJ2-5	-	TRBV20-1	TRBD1	CSAEKGQGVQETQYF	TGCAGTGCTGAGAAAGGGCAGGGGGTTCAAGAGACCCAGTACTTC
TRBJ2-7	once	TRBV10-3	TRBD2	CATGSSGTREQYF	TGTGCCACCGGGAGTAGCGGGACTCGGGAGCAGTACTTC
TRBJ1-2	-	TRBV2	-	CAIFLPIPMLSYTF	TGTGCCATCTTCCTGCCCATCCCCATGCTGAGCTACACCTTC
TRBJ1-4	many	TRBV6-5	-	CASGRREEKLFF	TGTGCCAGTGGCAGGCGGGAAGAAAAACTGTTTTTT
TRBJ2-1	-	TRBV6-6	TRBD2	CASSIRLAGGRSSYNEQFF	TGTGCCAGCAGCATCCGACTAGCGGGGGGCCGAAGCTCCTACAATGAGCAGTTCTTC
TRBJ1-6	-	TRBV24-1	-	CATSDLQTHGIPRFSYNSPLHF	TGTGCCACCAGTGATTTGCAGACCCACGGTATCCCGCGGTTCTCCTATAATTCACCCCTCCACTTT
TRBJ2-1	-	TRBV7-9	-	CVSSLVVSGKKQFF	TGTGTCAGCAGCTTGGTAGTTTCTGGGAAAAAGCAGTTCTTC
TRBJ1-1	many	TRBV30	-	CAWKWGDTEAFF	TGTGCCTGGAAGTGGGGAGACACTGAAGCTTTCTTT
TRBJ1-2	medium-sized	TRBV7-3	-	CASSPNGGDYGYTF	TGTGCCAGCAGCCCAAACGGAGGGGACTATGGCTACACCTTC
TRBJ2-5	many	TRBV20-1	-	CSASGGPKRKYQETQYF	TGCAGTGCTAGTGGGGGGCCGAAAAGAAAGTACCAAGAGACCCAGTACTTC
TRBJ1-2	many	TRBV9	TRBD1	CASSGQGTGGDGYTF	TGTGCCAGCAGCGGACAAGGGACAGGGGGAGATGGCTACACCTTC
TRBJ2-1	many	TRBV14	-	CASSQTPRGQQFF	TGTGCCAGCAGCCAAACACCCCGGGGTCAGCAGTTCTTC
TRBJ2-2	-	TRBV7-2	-	CASKSWETQYSGELFF	TGTGCCAGCAAATCGTGGGAGACCCAGTACTCCGGGGAGCTGTTTTTT
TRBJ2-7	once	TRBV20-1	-	CSARDYSYEQYF	TGCAGTGCTAGGGACTACTCCTACGAGCAGTACTTC
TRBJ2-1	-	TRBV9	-	CASSVGRGLNEQFF	TGTGCCAGCAGCGTAGGCAGGGGCCTCAATGAGCAGTTCTTC
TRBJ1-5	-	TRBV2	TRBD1	CASLPQGRGRQPQHF	TGTGCCAGTCTCCCACAGGGGAGAGGTCGTCAGCCCCAGCATTTT
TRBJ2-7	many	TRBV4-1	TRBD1	CASSLGTGGNYEQYF	TGCGCCAGCAGCCTGGGGACAGGGGGGAACTACGAGCAGTACTTC
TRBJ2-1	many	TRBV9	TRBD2	CASSVGGGPYNEQFF	TGTGCCAGCAGCGTAGGCGGGGGGCCCTACAATGAGCAGTTCTTC
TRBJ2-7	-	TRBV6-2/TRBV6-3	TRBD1	CASSYIQDREVNEQYF	TGTGCCAGCAGTTACATTCAGGACAGGGAAGTGAACGAGCAGTACTTC
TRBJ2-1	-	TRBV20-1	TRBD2	CSARGTSGGVNEQFF	TGCAGTGCTAGAGGTACGAGCGGGGGAGTCAATGAGCAGTTCTTC
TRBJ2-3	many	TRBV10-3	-	CAISESTRLSTDTQYF	TGTGCCATCAGTGAGTCCACTAGGTTAAGCACAGATACGCAGTATTTT
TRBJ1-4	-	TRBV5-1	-	CACSLGAGRNEKLFF	TGCGCCTGCAGTTTAGGGGCAGGGAGGAATGAAAAACTGTTTTTT
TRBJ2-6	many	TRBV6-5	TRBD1	CASSYRGQGLSSGANVLTF	TGTGCCAGCAGTTATAGGGGACAGGGATTGAGCTCTGGGGCCAACGTCCTGACTTTC
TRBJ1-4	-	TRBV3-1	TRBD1	CASSPRQGGDEKLFF	TGTGCCAGCAGCCCCAGACAGGGGGGTGATGAAAAACTGTTTTTT
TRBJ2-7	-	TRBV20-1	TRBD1	CSARGDRAAYEQYF	TGCAGTGCTAGAGGGGACAGGGCCGCCTACGAGCAGTACTTC
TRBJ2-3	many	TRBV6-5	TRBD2	CASRLRLASLTDTQYF	TGTGCCAGCAGACTCCGACTAGCGAGTCTCACAGATACGCAGTATTTT
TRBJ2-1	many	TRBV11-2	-	CASSPLYNEQFF	TGTGCCAGCAGCCCCTTATACAATGAGCAGTTCTTC
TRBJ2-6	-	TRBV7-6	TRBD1	CASSSQGAGGANVLTF	TGTGCCAGCAGCTCACAGGGGGCAGGGGGGGCCAACGTCCTGACTTTC
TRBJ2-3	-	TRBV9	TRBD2	CASSGRGLAGGSDTQYF	TGTGCCAGCAGCGGGAGGGGACTAGCGGGAGGATCTGATACGCAGTATTTT
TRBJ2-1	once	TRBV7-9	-	CASSLPSSGAGEQFF	TGTGCCAGCAGCTTACCTTCTAGTGGGGCGGGTGAGCAGTTCTTC
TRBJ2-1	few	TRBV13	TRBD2	CASSRSRLAGVNEQFF	TGTGCCAGCAGCCGGTCGCGACTAGCGGGAGTGAATGAGCAGTTCTTC
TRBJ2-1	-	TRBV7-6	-	CASSRQAGPYNEQFF	TGTGCCAGCAGCCGGCAGGCGGGACCGTACAATGAGCAGTTCTTC
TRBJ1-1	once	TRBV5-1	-	CASSFGTTGGNTEAFF	TGCGCCAGCAGCTTCGGGACGACGGGAGGGAACACTGAAGCTTTCTTT
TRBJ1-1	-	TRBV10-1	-	CARIRDVVAEAFF	TGCGCCAGGATTCGGGATGTTGTAGCTGAAGCTTTCTTT
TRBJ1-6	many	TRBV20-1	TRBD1	CSARDKDRGHSNSPLHF	TGCAGTGCTAGAGATAAGGACAGGGGGCATAGTAATTCACCCCTCCACTTT
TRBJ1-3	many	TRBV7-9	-	CASSSDSFGNTIYF	TGTGCCAGCAGCTCCGACAGCTTCGGAAACACCATATATTTT
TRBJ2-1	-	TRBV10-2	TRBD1	CASRREGTGGTEQFF	TGCGCCAGCAGGAGGGAGGGGACAGGGGGGACTGAGCAGTTCTTC
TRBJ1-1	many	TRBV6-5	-	CASSLSGLGNTEAFF	TGTGCCAGCAGTCTTTCAGGGTTAGGGAACACTGAAGCTTTCTTT